Listed below are T cell receptor beta chains from one sample, sequenced in a study of T cell responses to AZD1222 COVID-19 vaccine. Generated by immunoSEQ multiplex PCR, the TCRdb table keeps only in-frame clones and is missing some. The sample lists approximately 120,000 clones; 75% to 90% were seen once. The sequencing used peripheral blood, collected on day 0 of AZD1222 vaccination. The origin of the receptors is an adult in good health. Both conserved end residues are part of each CDR3. Each record gives: J gene, D gene, V gene, clone size, CDR3 protein, CDR3 DNA. A D gene is named only where the DNA matches it firmly. Clone size is not always given. Where it is, it says once, few, many or a class for expanded clones.

j_gene: TRBJ2-7; d_gene: TRBD1; v_gene: TRBV15; abundance: -; CDR3aa: CATSSGQDYEQYF; CDR3nt: TGTGCCACCAGCAGTGGACAGGATTACGAGCAGTACTTC
j_gene: TRBJ2-2; d_gene: -; v_gene: TRBV6-5; abundance: -; CDR3aa: CASSRDSNTGELFF; CDR3nt: TGTGCCAGCAGCAGGGACTCGAACACCGGGGAGCTGTTTTTT
j_gene: TRBJ1-2; d_gene: -; v_gene: TRBV5-5; abundance: -; CDR3aa: CASSLDLPGTDSYTF; CDR3nt: TGTGCCAGCAGCTTGGACTTACCCGGGACGGACAGCTACACCTTC
j_gene: TRBJ1-1; d_gene: -; v_gene: TRBV29-1; abundance: -; CDR3aa: CSVGGRNTEAFF; CDR3nt: TGCAGCGTTGGGGGCAGGAACACTGAAGCTTTCTTT
j_gene: TRBJ2-1; d_gene: -; v_gene: TRBV6-5; abundance: -; CDR3aa: CASSYEGDNEQFF; CDR3nt: TGTGCCAGCAGTTACGAGGGGGACAATGAGCAGTTCTTC
j_gene: TRBJ2-1; d_gene: -; v_gene: TRBV28; abundance: -; CDR3aa: CASGAQSSYNEQFF; CDR3nt: TGTGCCAGCGGAGCCCAAAGCTCCTACAATGAGCAGTTCTTC
j_gene: TRBJ1-3; d_gene: -; v_gene: TRBV28; abundance: few; CDR3aa: CASILTPQSGNTIYF; CDR3nt: TGTGCCAGCATCTTAACCCCCCAATCCGGAAACACCATATATTTT
j_gene: TRBJ1-2; d_gene: -; v_gene: TRBV4-1; abundance: -; CDR3aa: CASSQLLRGKGGYTF; CDR3nt: TGCGCCAGCAGCCAATTGCTCAGGGGCAAGGGTGGCTACACCTTC
j_gene: TRBJ2-1; d_gene: TRBD2; v_gene: TRBV20-1; abundance: -; CDR3aa: CSASPSGRVLNEQFF; CDR3nt: TGCAGTGCTAGTCCTAGCGGGAGGGTCCTCAATGAGCAGTTCTTC
j_gene: TRBJ1-2; d_gene: TRBD1; v_gene: TRBV28; abundance: -; CDR3aa: CASSTPEGAMYGYTF; CDR3nt: TGTGCCAGCAGTACCCCAGAGGGGGCGATGTATGGCTACACCTTC
j_gene: TRBJ2-1; d_gene: -; v_gene: TRBV9; abundance: few; CDR3aa: CASSVVQGNEQFF; CDR3nt: TGTGCCAGCAGCGTAGTGCAGGGCAATGAGCAGTTCTTC
j_gene: TRBJ1-1; d_gene: -; v_gene: TRBV6-5; abundance: -; CDR3aa: CASSRNIFSTEAFF; CDR3nt: TGTGCCAGCAGTCGCAACATTTTTTCCACTGAAGCTTTCTTT
j_gene: TRBJ2-7; d_gene: -; v_gene: TRBV9; abundance: -; CDR3aa: CASSPTSGAYEQYF; CDR3nt: TGTGCCAGCAGCCCGACGTCAGGCGCCTACGAGCAGTACTTC
j_gene: TRBJ2-1; d_gene: -; v_gene: TRBV28; abundance: -; CDR3aa: CASSSSGYNEQFF; CDR3nt: TGTGCCAGCAGTTCCTCCGGCTACAATGAGCAGTTCTTC
j_gene: TRBJ2-2; d_gene: TRBD1; v_gene: TRBV7-6; abundance: -; CDR3aa: CASSPATGAITGELFF; CDR3nt: TGTGCCAGCAGCCCAGCGACAGGGGCAATAACCGGGGAGCTGTTTTTT
j_gene: TRBJ1-2; d_gene: -; v_gene: TRBV3-1/TRBV3-2; abundance: once; CDR3aa: CASSDIYGYTF; CDR3nt: TGTGCCAGCAGCGATATCTATGGCTACACCTTC
j_gene: TRBJ1-1; d_gene: -; v_gene: TRBV28; abundance: -; CDR3aa: CARIGAGDLMNTEAFF; CDR3nt: TGTGCCAGGATAGGAGCAGGGGACTTAATGAACACTGAAGCTTTCTTT
j_gene: TRBJ2-7; d_gene: -; v_gene: TRBV28; abundance: few; CDR3aa: CASSLNRRGSYEQYF; CDR3nt: TGTGCCAGCAGTTTAAATCGGCGGGGTTCCTACGAGCAGTACTTC
j_gene: TRBJ1-2; d_gene: TRBD1; v_gene: TRBV5-1; abundance: -; CDR3aa: CASSLEGQGRGYTF; CDR3nt: TGCGCCAGCAGCTTGGAGGGACAGGGTCGTGGCTACACCTTC
j_gene: TRBJ2-7; d_gene: -; v_gene: TRBV12-3/TRBV12-4; abundance: -; CDR3aa: CASRNREGYEQYF; CDR3nt: TGTGCCAGCAGGAACAGGGAAGGGTACGAGCAGTACTTC
j_gene: TRBJ2-7; d_gene: -; v_gene: TRBV6-5; abundance: -; CDR3aa: CASSYPGWGEQYF; CDR3nt: TGTGCCAGCAGTTACCCGGGCTGGGGCGAGCAGTACTTC
j_gene: TRBJ1-2; d_gene: -; v_gene: TRBV7-2; abundance: -; CDR3aa: CASSLYREDGYTF; CDR3nt: TGTGCCAGCAGCCTTTACAGGGAAGATGGCTACACCTTC
j_gene: TRBJ1-4; d_gene: -; v_gene: TRBV5-4; abundance: -; CDR3aa: CASSVDKGGEKLFF; CDR3nt: TGTGCCAGCAGCGTAGATAAGGGGGGTGAAAAACTGTTTTTT
j_gene: TRBJ2-7; d_gene: -; v_gene: TRBV29-1; abundance: -; CDR3aa: CSVLSDEQYF; CDR3nt: TGCAGCGTTCTTAGCGACGAGCAGTACTTC
j_gene: TRBJ2-3; d_gene: -; v_gene: TRBV5-4; abundance: -; CDR3aa: CASSATGLGTDTQYF; CDR3nt: TGTGCCAGCAGCGCCACAGGGCTCGGCACAGATACGCAGTATTTT
j_gene: TRBJ2-7; d_gene: TRBD1; v_gene: TRBV4-3; abundance: -; CDR3aa: CASSQEYGQGALVGYEQYF; CDR3nt: TGCGCCAGCAGCCAAGAGTACGGACAGGGGGCTTTGGTGGGATACGAGCAGTACTTC
j_gene: TRBJ2-1; d_gene: TRBD1; v_gene: TRBV5-5; abundance: -; CDR3aa: CASSYRDRGHNEQFF; CDR3nt: TGTGCCAGCAGCTACCGGGACAGGGGGCACAATGAGCAGTTCTTC
j_gene: TRBJ1-5; d_gene: -; v_gene: TRBV6-2/TRBV6-3; abundance: few; CDR3aa: CASSYVGESQPQHF; CDR3nt: TGTGCCAGCAGTTACGTGGGGGAATCACAGCCCCAGCATTTT
j_gene: TRBJ2-3; d_gene: -; v_gene: TRBV10-2; abundance: once; CDR3aa: CASFKLAPTDTQYF; CDR3nt: TGCGCCAGCTTCAAACTAGCTCCCACAGATACGCAGTATTTT
j_gene: TRBJ2-2; d_gene: TRBD2; v_gene: TRBV4-1; abundance: -; CDR3aa: CASSQRASGSKDTGELFF; CDR3nt: TGCGCCAGCAGCCAAAGGGCTAGCGGGAGCAAGGACACCGGGGAGCTGTTTTTT
j_gene: TRBJ1-1; d_gene: -; v_gene: TRBV30; abundance: -; CDR3aa: CAWSKGLNTEAFF; CDR3nt: TGTGCCTGGAGTAAAGGGCTGAACACTGAAGCTTTCTTT
j_gene: TRBJ1-6; d_gene: -; v_gene: TRBV19; abundance: -; CDR3aa: CASSIRGSSYNSPLHF; CDR3nt: TGTGCCAGTAGTATACGTGGGAGCTCCTATAATTCACCCCTCCACTTT
j_gene: TRBJ2-7; d_gene: TRBD1; v_gene: TRBV10-1; abundance: few; CDR3aa: CASSPGTVYEQYF; CDR3nt: TGCGCCAGCAGTCCCGGGACAGTCTACGAGCAGTACTTC
j_gene: TRBJ1-1; d_gene: TRBD1; v_gene: TRBV29-1; abundance: -; CDR3aa: CSVHRTGGTEAFF; CDR3nt: TGCAGCGTTCATCGGACAGGGGGGACTGAAGCTTTCTTT
j_gene: TRBJ1-3; d_gene: -; v_gene: TRBV2; abundance: -; CDR3aa: CASSWDTESGNTIYF; CDR3nt: TGTGCCAGCAGCTGGGACACGGAATCTGGAAACACCATATATTTT
j_gene: TRBJ2-7; d_gene: TRBD1; v_gene: TRBV19; abundance: -; CDR3aa: CASSIRDRAYEQYF; CDR3nt: TGTGCCAGTAGTATACGAGACAGGGCCTACGAGCAGTACTTC
j_gene: TRBJ2-2; d_gene: -; v_gene: TRBV7-9; abundance: -; CDR3aa: CASSLGAGAGGGELFF; CDR3nt: TGTGCCAGCAGCTTAGGGGCAGGGGCCGGCGGCGGGGAGCTGTTTTTT
j_gene: TRBJ2-7; d_gene: -; v_gene: TRBV4-1; abundance: -; CDR3aa: CASSQDFGGSGQYF; CDR3nt: TGCGCCAGCAGCCAAGATTTTGGGGGGAGCGGGCAGTACTTC
j_gene: TRBJ1-6; d_gene: -; v_gene: TRBV19; abundance: once; CDR3aa: CASSNRNSPLHF; CDR3nt: TGTGCCAGTAGTAACAGAAATTCACCCCTCCACTTT
j_gene: TRBJ1-2; d_gene: -; v_gene: TRBV24-1; abundance: -; CDR3aa: CATSDTGGALYGYTF; CDR3nt: TGTGCCACCAGTGACACCGGTGGGGCCCTCTATGGCTACACCTTC
j_gene: TRBJ1-1; d_gene: -; v_gene: TRBV7-2; abundance: -; CDR3aa: CASSLGATEAFF; CDR3nt: TGTGCCAGCAGCTTAGGTGCTACTGAAGCTTTCTTT